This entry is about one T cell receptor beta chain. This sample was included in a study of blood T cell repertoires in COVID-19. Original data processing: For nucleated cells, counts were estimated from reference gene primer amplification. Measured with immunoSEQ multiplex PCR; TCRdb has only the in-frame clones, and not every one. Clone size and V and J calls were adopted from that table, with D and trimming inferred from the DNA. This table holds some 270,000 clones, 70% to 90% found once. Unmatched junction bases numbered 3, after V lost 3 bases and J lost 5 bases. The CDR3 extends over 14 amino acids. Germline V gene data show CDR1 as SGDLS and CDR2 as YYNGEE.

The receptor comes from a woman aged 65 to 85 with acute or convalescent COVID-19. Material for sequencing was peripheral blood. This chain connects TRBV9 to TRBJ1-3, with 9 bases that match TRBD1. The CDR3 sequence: CASSAGQGRNTIYF. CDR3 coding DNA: TGTGCCAGCAGCGCGGGACAGGGACGAAACACCATATATTTT.